The following is a T cell receptor (beta chain) sequence with its context. The source of the sample is a study of CXCR3-negative and CXCR3-positive naive CD8 T cells. Each TRB cDNA library was prepared by 5' RACE (with UMI labels). After re-calling the 5' RACE reads, TCRdb lists one entry per CDR3 protein, DNA absent. The table lists about 82,000 distinct CDR3 sequences. This clonotype was sampled from a human donor in good health. Some clones in this sample may be carry-over from other donors' samples. Sequencing input: naive CXCR3- CD8+ T cells from blood. This sample's subset: CD45RO-CCR7+CD27+CD95- naive CD8+ T cells lacking CXCR3 (TNR3-).

The CDR3 spells CASSASLAGGSYEQYF. V is TRBV7-9 and J is TRBJ2-7; no DNA is available, so the TRBD2 call from TCRdb remains unchecked. Germline CDR1 SEHNR, CDR2 FQNEAQ (reference sequence). There are 16 residues in the CDR3.